These 27 T cell receptor beta chains share one sample of origin, sequenced in a study of blood T cell repertoires in COVID-19. TCRdb's table, derived via immunoSEQ multiplex PCR, lists solely in-frame clones and lacks some. The table has some 240,000 clones, roughly 80% seen once. What was sequenced was PBMCs or T cells enriched from blood (not recorded which). Receptors were obtained from a man in his fifties or sixties who had recovered from COVID-19.

The chain couples TRBV11-3 to TRBJ2-7; D possibly corresponds to TRBD2 (5 bases). The germline gives CDR1 SGHNT, CDR2 YENEEA. V shed 2 bases and J shed 3 bases, with 20 bases lying between them. This CDR3 is 17 amino acids long. The CDR3 DNA reads TGTGCCAGCAGCTTACGCGGACTCCCAAGAATAAACTACGAGCAGTACTTC. Protein sequence: CASSLRGLPRINYEQYF. Variable domain in full (rest from reference TRBV11-3 and TRBJ2-7): EAGVVQSPRYKIIEKKQPVAFWCNPISGHNTLYWYLQNLGQGPELLIRYENEEAVDDSQLPKDRFSAERLKGVDSTLKIQPAELGDSAVYLCASSLRGLPRINYEQYFGPGTRLTVT.

CDR3 DNA sequence: TGTGCCAGCGAAGGTGTCCGGGGGGACTACGAGCAGTACTTC. Protein sequence: CASEGVRGDYEQYF. The chain combines TRBV5-6 with TRBJ2-7, with 7 bases matching TRBD2. Germline CDR1 reads SGHDT; CDR2 reads YYEEEE. V shed 7 bases, J shed 3 bases, and the junction held 10 bases outside the gene matches. This CDR3 has 14 amino acids.

This clone showed up just once. The rearrangement links TRBV11-2 to TRBJ2-7; possible D gene TRBD1, 5 bases. The germline gives CDR1 SGHAT, CDR2 FQNNGV. CDR3 size: 13 residues. V lost 1 base and J lost 7, with 11 bases in between. CDR3 coding DNA: TGTGCCAGCAGCTTAGGGCAGGGCGGTGAGCAGTACTTC. Its translation: CASSLGQGGEQYF.

V usage is TRBV4-1 and J usage is TRBJ2-5, with 10 bases that match TRBD1. The germline gives CDR1 MGHRA, CDR2 YSYEKL. This CDR3 comprises 16 residues. J was trimmed by 4 bases and V by 4 bases; bases with no gene match: 9. CDR3: CASSRAGTGESETQYF. The CDR3 DNA reads as TGCGCCAGCAGCCGCGCCGGGACAGGGGAGTCAGAGACCCAGTACTTC.

The chain joins TRBV5-4 to TRBJ2-3; no definite D call. V shed 2 bases and J shed 0 bases, with 13 bases lying between them. Germline V gives CDR1 SGHNT, CDR2 YYREEE (reference sequence). The length of the CDR3 is 16 residues. The DNA of the CDR3 is TGTGCCAGCAGCTTCCTGACGGGTAGTAGCACAGATACGCAGTATTTT. Protein: CASSFLTGSSTDTQYF.

J is TRBJ2-1 and V is TRBV2; a possible D gene is TRBD2 (6 bases). Per germline, CDR1 SNHLY and CDR2 FYNNEI. The V gene lost 6 bases and the J gene lost 6 bases, with 27 bases spanning the gap. The CDR3 runs 18 residues. CDR3 in amino acids: CASRGWPGRTTLINEQFF. As DNA, the CDR3 is TGTGCCAGCAGGGGGTGGCCCGGCCGGACTACCCTGATCAATGAGCAGTTCTTC.

The genes are TRBV6-5 and TRBJ2-2; 9 nucleotides match TRBD1. From germline, CDR1 is MNHEY and CDR2 SVGAGI. V gave up 6 bases and J gave up 8 bases; unmatched junction bases: 1. This CDR3 is 12 amino acids long. This CDR3 reads CASRTGGGELFF. Written as DNA, the CDR3 is TGTGCCAGCAGGACAGGGGGAGGGGAGCTGTTTTTT.

The chain links TRBV28 to TRBJ2-7; D is possibly TRBD2 (6 bases). CDR1 is MDHEN, CDR2 SYDVKM, per germline. The V gene lost 3 bases and the J gene lost 3 bases, with 15 bases spanning the gap. The CDR3 covers 15 residues. The CDR3 region has the DNA TGTGCCAGCAGTTTCCGCGGGGTAGCGGACTACGAGCAGTACTTC. Its translation is CASSFRGVADYEQYF.

Of note for this clone: A much larger clone sits a single nucleotide away, making a read error possible. The J gene is TRBJ2-7, the V gene TRBV3-1 (or the pseudogene TRBV3-2); D gene uncertain. The CDR3 covers 12 residues. Germline V gives CDR1 LGHDT, CDR2 YNNKEL (reference sequence). V was trimmed by 3 bases and J by 0 bases, leaving 3 bases between them. CDR3 protein: CASSHSSYEQYF. CDR3 DNA: TGTGCCAGCAGCCACAGCTCCTACGAGCAGTACTTC.

This clone showed up just once. The V call is TRBV10-3, the J call TRBJ2-7; D may be TRBD2 (7 bases). CDR1 is ENHRY and CDR2 is SYGVKD in the germline V gene. Trimming cost V 4 bases and J 4 bases, with 14 bases left between them. The CDR3 covers 14 residues. The CDR3, as DNA: TGTGCCATCAGTGGGGGGGGGCCGGGATACGAGCAGTACTTC. Protein: CAISGGGPGYEQYF.

This clone was seen a few times. V gene TRBV29-1 combines with J gene TRBJ2-1; the match to TRBD1 covers 10 bases. From germline, CDR1 is SQVTM and CDR2 ANQGSEA. The CDR3 extends over 16 amino acids. J lost 10 bases, V lost 6 bases, and 18 bases had no gene match. CDR3 sequence: CSVSLMTGGDLGEQFF. The CDR3 DNA follows: TGCAGCGTGTCACTAATGACAGGGGGCGATTTGGGGGAGCAGTTCTTC.

Only a few counts were recorded for this clone. This sequence joins TRBV2 and TRBJ1-2; 8 nucleotides line up with TRBD1. Losses at the gene ends were 10 bases for V and 7 bases for J; bases not matched to a gene: 20. Germline values: CDR1 SNHLY, CDR2 FYNNEI. The CDR3 spans 16 residues. CDR3 nucleotide sequence: TGTGCCACCCCCGCCGCTGGAGACAGGGGAGGTTTTGGCTACACCTTC. It is translated as CATPAAGDRGGFGYTF.

The rearrangement joins TRBV15 to TRBJ1-2, with 8 bases fitting TRBD1. CDR1 is LNHNV, CDR2 YYDKDF, per germline (reference sequence). J gave up 6 bases and V 2 bases, and 5 bases lay outside the gene matches. CDR3 length: 14 residues. The CDR3, as DNA: TGTGCCACCAGCAGAAGGGACAGGATCGATGGCTACACCTTC. Its protein is CATSRRDRIDGYTF.

The CDR3 DNA is TGTGCTAGTGGTTTGGTAGTGGGAGCTCCGGGGGGGAGAGATACGCAGTATTTT. Protein: CASGLVVGAPGGRDTQYF. The chain combines TRBV12-5 with TRBJ2-3; 8 bases are shared with TRBD2. The junction had 13 bases not matched to a gene; V was cut back by 0 bases and J by 5 bases. This CDR3 is 18 amino acids long. CDR1 is LGHNT, CDR2 FRNRAP, per germline.

This sequence joins TRBV7-2 and TRBJ2-3; 13 bases fit TRBD2. CDR1 and CDR2 (germline): SGHTA, FQGNSA. After removal of 6 bases from V and 1 base from J, the junction contained 10 bases not matched to a gene. The CDR3 is 18 amino acids. The CDR3 sequence is CASRRTSGSSFGTDTQYF. The CDR3 DNA reads as TGTGCCAGCAGGAGGACTAGCGGGAGTTCGTTTGGCACAGATACGCAGTATTTT.

This clone was seen more than once but under ten times. The gene calls are TRBV11-2 and TRBJ1-4; D might be TRBD1 (5 bases). Between the trimmed V and J ends, which lost 4 bases and 10 bases, there was a span of 22 bases. The CDR3 length is 16 residues. CDR1 is SGHAT, CDR2 FQNNGV, per germline. CDR3 nucleotides: TGTGCCAGCAGCTCTTATTCCCCGGGACTTTTAGGAAAACTGTTTTTT. Translation gives CASSSYSPGLLGKLFF.

The chain is built from TRBV5-1 and TRBJ1-2; D unclear. CDR3 size: 13 residues. Germline loops: CDR1 SGHRS, CDR2 YFSETQ. The V gene lost 4 bases and the J gene lost 8 bases, with 15 bases spanning the gap. The chain's CDR3 is CASSLGGKGGYTF. CDR3 DNA sequence: TGCGCCAGCAGCCTGGGAGGGAAAGGCGGCTACACCTTC.

This sequence joins TRBV15 and TRBJ1-1; D remains unclear. V was trimmed by 2 bases and J by 1 base, leaving 8 bases between them. Germline V CDR1 and CDR2: LNHNV, YYDKDF (reference sequence). This CDR3 comprises 14 residues. The CDR3 spells CATSRLQSNTEAFF. In nucleotides, the CDR3 is TGTGCCACCAGCAGATTACAGTCGAACACTGAAGCTTTCTTT.

DNA for the CDR3: TGTGCCAGTAGTATGAGGGGGGGGACATCCTCCTACGAGCAGTACTTC. Translating it yields CASSMRGGTSSYEQYF. The rearrangement joins TRBV19 to TRBJ2-7; TRBD2 is a possible D gene (7 bases). Per germline, CDR1 LNHDA and CDR2 SQIVND (reference sequence). The CDR3 has 16 amino acids. V was pared by 3 bases and J by 0 bases, with 15 bases between. Combining the CDR3 with reference TRBV19 and TRBJ2-7 gives the whole variable domain DGGITQSPKYLFRKEGQNVTLSCEQNLNHDAMYWYRQDPGQGLRLIYYSQIVNDFQKGDIAEGYSVSREKKESFPLTVTSAQKNPTAFYLCASSMRGGTSSYEQYFGPGTRLTVT.

J is TRBJ1-2 and V is TRBV18, with 8 bases that match TRBD1. V lost 0 bases and J lost 1; bases outside the gene matches: 7. This CDR3 comprises 17 residues. Germline loops: CDR1 KGHSH, CDR2 LQKENI. The CDR3 nucleotides read TGTGCCAGCTCACCACCTACCCGACAGGGGCTTAACTATGGCTACACCTTC. Protein: CASSPPTRQGLNYGYTF. Based on the CDR3 plus reference TRBV18 and TRBJ1-2, the full variable domain is NAGVMQNPRHLVRRRGQEARLRCSPMKGHSHVYWYRQLPEEGLKFMVYLQKENIIDESGMPKERFSAEFPKEGPSILRIQQVVRGDSAAYFCASSPPTRQGLNYGYTFGSGTRLTVV.

The rearrangement links TRBV6-2 or TRBV6-3 to TRBJ2-2; maybe TRBD2 (6 bases). The CDR3 contains 17 residues. Trimming removed 2 bases at V and 6 bases at J, with 19 bases between. Germline CDR1 MNHEY, CDR2 SVGEGT. Written as DNA, the CDR3 is TGTGCCAGCAGTTACCGACGTTTGGATAGCGGCCCCGGGGAGCTGTTTTTT. Its translation: CASSYRRLDSGPGELFF.

The V call is TRBV15, the J call TRBJ2-5, with 7 bases identical to TRBD2. Germline V gene lookup returns CDR1 LNHNV and CDR2 YYDKDF (reference sequence). The CDR3 has 14 amino acids. Unmatched junction bases numbered 8, after V lost 8 bases and J lost 2 bases. The DNA for the CDR3 is TGTGCCACCCGCCGGGACTACCAACAAGAGACCCAGTACTTC. Translating it yields CATRRDYQQETQYF.

This clone has more than one count but fewer than ten. The gene calls are TRBV24-1 and TRBJ1-1; 7 bases are a match to TRBD1. V lost 10 bases, J lost 3 bases, and 4 bases stayed unmatched. The CDR3 runs to 12 residues. The germline CDR1 and CDR2 sequences are KGHDR and SFDVKD. The CDR3 DNA follows: TGTGCCACTGTCGGACAGGACACTGAAGCTTTCTTT. Translating gives CATVGQDTEAFF.

This chain joins TRBV4-3 and TRBJ1-6; a weak D match, TRBD1 (6 bases). Between the trimmed V and J ends, which lost 0 bases and 8 bases, there was a span of 11 bases. CDR1 LGHNA and CDR2 YSLEER come from the germline V gene. The CDR3 has 15 amino acids. CDR3 amino acids: CASSQDGTRDSPLHF. CDR3 nucleotides: TGCGCCAGCAGCCAAGATGGGACAAGAGATTCACCCCTCCACTTT.

The rearrangement uses TRBV6-5 and TRBJ2-6; D may be TRBD2 (5 bases). CDR1 is MNHEY, CDR2 SVGAGI, per germline. The CDR3 length is 16 residues. Deletions cut 2 bases from V and 4 bases from J, with 12 bases between. The CDR3 DNA follows: TGTGCCAGCAGTTACACAAGGGAGCCCGGGGCCAACGTCCTGACTTTC. Translating it yields CASSYTREPGANVLTF.

V and J are TRBV10-3 and TRBJ2-3; the D is unclear. CDR1 is ENHRY, CDR2 SYGVKD, per germline. This CDR3 is 13 amino acids long. Deletions cut 0 bases from V and 6 bases from J, with 7 bases between. The CDR3 DNA reads as TGTGCCATCAGTGAGTCTCCATTGGATACGCAGTATTTT. Residues: CAISESPLDTQYF.

The genes are TRBV5-6 and TRBJ1-5, with a weak D call TRBD1 (5 bases). Germline V gene lookup returns CDR1 SGHDT and CDR2 YYEEEE. The CDR3 runs 15 residues. Deletions cut 4 bases from V and 4 bases from J, with 15 bases between. The CDR3, as DNA: TGTGCCAGCAGCCCGAGGCCCGGGGGTAATCAGCCCCAGCATTTT. Translated, it gives CASSPRPGGNQPQHF.